This T cell receptor (beta chain) was retrieved from a study of blood T cell repertoires in COVID-19 (dated by TCRdb to the early 2020s). General notes on the study: Samples from collaborators originated in the United States, Italy and Spain and spanned both the acute and convalescent phases of COVID-19. A de-identified subject ID, COVID-19 status, age in years and sex were almost always included in the sample metadata. The repertoires were released in a freely available public database meant as a resource for research on the immune response to SARS-CoV-2. The material from the prospective study consisted of cDNA or gDNA derived from T cells, B-cell-depleted T cells, or PBMCs. HLA class I and class II types, where available, came from metadata supplied by the sample provider rather than from assay-based typing. The samples were drawn from two sources: the first 160 participants of the ongoing ImmuneRACE study, and 950 to 1,500 subjects contributed by 6 global collaborators. Subjects who had been exposed to COVID-19, were actively infected with it, or had recovered from it provided the deeply sampled blood TCRbeta repertoires that made up the dataset.

From a lookup of the germline V gene, CDR1 and CDR2 are SGHRS and YFSETQ. Spanning cysteine to phenylalanine, the CDR3 consists of 14 amino acids. This entry keeps only the CDR3 DNA: 42 bases, framed from base 1. Germline trimming: 4 bases from V, 4 bases from J; junction bases outside gene matches: 7. TCRbeta CDR3 regions were amplified from genomic DNA using the immunoSEQ Assay, a bias-controlled multiplex PCR. The paper's data handling went like this. Within the assay, amplification of reference gene primers was used to estimate how many nucleated cells each sample contained. Sequence reads were collapsed and filtered to measure the absolute abundance of every unique TCRbeta CDR3 rearrangement. Productive Simpson clonality was computed per sample as the square root of Simpson's diversity index over productive rearrangements. Sourced from immuneACCESS, this table was stored by TCRdb with only in-frame sequences that have V and J called. A share of the clones is absent; for the studies checked, an unresolved V gene accounts for under half, and the remainder has no known explanation. The V and J calls and clone size come from that table; D and trimming were worked out from the DNA. This sample lists 10,000 to 15,000 clones; roughly 82% were detected once. The ten largest clones take up approximately 3.5% of the sample.

What the authors observed across the whole study: Clinical and demographic metadata were provided uncurated, with the amount varying by source and participant.

Whole blood was collected in K2EDTA tubes by collaborating institutions according to the institutions' own protocols. For TCRbeta analysis, collaborator samples were shipped as frozen whole blood, as isolated PBMCs, or as DNA extracted from either sample type. On this clone: What this receptor recognizes is not known. Base qualities are not at hand, and no much larger clone is one base apart. Other DNA sequences from this sample encode an identical CDR3 as well.

The sequence links TRBV5-1 to TRBJ2-5, with TRBD1 identical over 7 junction bases. Sequenced sample: peripheral blood. This receptor was obtained from a woman in her fifties or sixties with acute or convalescent COVID-19. Here the CDR3 is given as CASSTRTGGETQYF. At the DNA level, the sequence is TGCGCCAGCAGCACCCGGACAGGCGGAGAGACCCAGTACTTC.